Below, one T cell receptor (beta chain) is given with its context. Its antigen is unknown. The sample originates from a study of cytomegalovirus exposure and HLA in healthy donors. The overall study: Early release data held 75 million to 90 million unique TCRs from HLA-typed donors.

The CDR3 covers 12 residues. CDR1 SEHNR and CDR2 FQNEAQ come from the germline V gene (reference sequence). V gave up 4 bases and J gave up 7 bases, with 8 bases separating them. Study findings and constraints: In terms of immune exposure information, only CMV serostatus was available. In the analysis, some V segments, TRBV6-2 and TRBV6-3 included, were excluded as indistinguishable.

Primers included in the PCR were 60 Vbeta and 13 Jbeta primers. Assay: immunoSEQ multiplex PCR; the TCRdb copy retains only in-frame clones and omits some. Its table lists approximately 110,000 clones. This TCR came from a man aged 25-40 years in good health and CMV-seronegative. The sample taken for sequencing was PBMCs. This chain uses TRBV7-9 with TRBJ2-1; D is uncertain. The CDR3 DNA reads as TGTGCCAGCAGCTATGAGACTAATGAGCAGTTCTTC. Translation: CASSYETNEQFF.